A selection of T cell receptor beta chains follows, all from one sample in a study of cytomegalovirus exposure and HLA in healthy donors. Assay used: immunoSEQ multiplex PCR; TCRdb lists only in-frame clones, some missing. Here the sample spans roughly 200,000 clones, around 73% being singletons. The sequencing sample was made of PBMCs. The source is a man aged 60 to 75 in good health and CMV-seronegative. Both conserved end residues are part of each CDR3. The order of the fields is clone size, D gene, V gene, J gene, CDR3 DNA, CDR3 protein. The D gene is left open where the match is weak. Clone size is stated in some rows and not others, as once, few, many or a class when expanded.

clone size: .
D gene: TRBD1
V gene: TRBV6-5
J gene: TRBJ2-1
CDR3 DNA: TGTGCCAGCAGATATCCGGGACAGGGGTACAATGAGCAGTTCTTC
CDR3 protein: CASRYPGQGYNEQFF

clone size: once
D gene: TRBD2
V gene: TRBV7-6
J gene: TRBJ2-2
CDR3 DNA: TGTGCCAGCAGCAGACTAGCGGGGGAGCTGTTTTTT
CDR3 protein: CASSRLAGELFF

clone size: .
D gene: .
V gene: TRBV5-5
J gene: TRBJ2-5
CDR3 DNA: TGTGCCAGCAGCTTGGGGCTAGTAACCCAGTACTTC
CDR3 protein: CASSLGLVTQYF

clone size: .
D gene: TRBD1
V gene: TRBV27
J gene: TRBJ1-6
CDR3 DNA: TGTGCCAGCAGTTCTCTTACCGGGACAGGGTTTGGGGATTCACCCCTCCACTTT
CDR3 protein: CASSSLTGTGFGDSPLHF

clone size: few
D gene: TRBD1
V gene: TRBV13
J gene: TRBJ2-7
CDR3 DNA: TGTGCCAGCAGCTCCCAGGGGGCGTTTTACGAGCAGTACTTC
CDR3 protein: CASSSQGAFYEQYF

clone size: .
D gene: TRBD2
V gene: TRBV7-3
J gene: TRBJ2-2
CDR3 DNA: TGTGCCAGCAGCTTGATAGGCGGGAGGGGCGGGGAGCTGTTTTTT
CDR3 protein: CASSLIGGRGGELFF

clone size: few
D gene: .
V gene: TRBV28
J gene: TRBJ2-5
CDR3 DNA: TGTGCCAGCAGTCCACCTATCCGGGGGGCCGGGACCCAGTACTTC
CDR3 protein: CASSPPIRGAGTQYF

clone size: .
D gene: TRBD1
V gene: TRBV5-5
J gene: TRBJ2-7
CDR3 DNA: TGTGCCAGCAGCTTCCGACAGGGTCCCTACGAGCAGTACTTC
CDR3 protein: CASSFRQGPYEQYF

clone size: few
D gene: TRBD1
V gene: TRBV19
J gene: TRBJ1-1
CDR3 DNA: TGTGCCAGTAGTATGGGTCCGGGACAGGGAGACATGAAAGCTTTCTTT
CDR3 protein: CASSMGPGQGDMKAFF

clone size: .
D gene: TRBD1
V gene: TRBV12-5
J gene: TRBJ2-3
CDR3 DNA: TGTGCTAGTGGTCCCCGGACAGGTCCAGCTACCGCAGATACGCAGTATTTT
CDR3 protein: CASGPRTGPATADTQYF

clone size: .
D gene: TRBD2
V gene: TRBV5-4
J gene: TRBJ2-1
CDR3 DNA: TGTGCCAGCAGCTTGGGCGGGGCGGGGGGGACCAATGAGCAGTTCTTC
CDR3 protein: CASSLGGAGGTNEQFF

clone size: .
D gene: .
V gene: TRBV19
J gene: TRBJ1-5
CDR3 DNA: TGTGCCAGTACAGGCACCTTAAGGCACAATCAGCCCCAGCATTTT
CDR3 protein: CASTGTLRHNQPQHF

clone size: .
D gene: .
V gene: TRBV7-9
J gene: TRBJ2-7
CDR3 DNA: TGTGCCAGCAGCTTAGTTTTACTCGAGCAGTACTTC
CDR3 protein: CASSLVLLEQYF

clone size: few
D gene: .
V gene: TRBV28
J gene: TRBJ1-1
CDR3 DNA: TGTGCCAGCAGTTTCAGGCAGGGGAACACTGAAGCTTTCTTT
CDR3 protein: CASSFRQGNTEAFF

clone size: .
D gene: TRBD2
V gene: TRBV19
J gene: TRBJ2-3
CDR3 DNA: TGTGCCAGTAGTCCCATGAGCGGGGTACGTACAGATACGCAGTATTTT
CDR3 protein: CASSPMSGVRTDTQYF

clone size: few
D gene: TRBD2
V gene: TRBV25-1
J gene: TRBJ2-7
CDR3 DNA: TGTGCCAGCAGTGCACTAGCGGTTTCCTACGAGCAGTACTTC
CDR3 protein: CASSALAVSYEQYF

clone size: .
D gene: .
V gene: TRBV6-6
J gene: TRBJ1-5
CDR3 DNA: TGTGCCAGCGGACTTGGGAGGGTCAATCAGCCCCAGAATTTT
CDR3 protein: CASGLGRVNQPQNF

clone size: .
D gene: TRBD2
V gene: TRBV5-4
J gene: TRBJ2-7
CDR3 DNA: TGTGCCAGCAGCCCGCCGGGACTAGCGGGACCCTACGAGCAGTACTTC
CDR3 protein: CASSPPGLAGPYEQYF

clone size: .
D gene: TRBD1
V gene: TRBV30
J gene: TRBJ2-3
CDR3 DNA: TGTGCCTGGAGTGTTGGACAGGGGGCAATGTATCCGCAGTATTTT
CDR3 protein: CAWSVGQGAMYPQYF

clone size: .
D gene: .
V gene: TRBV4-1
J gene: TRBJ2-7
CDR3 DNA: TGCGCCAGCAGCCTAGGGGACAACTACGAGCAGTACTTC
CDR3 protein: CASSLGDNYEQYF

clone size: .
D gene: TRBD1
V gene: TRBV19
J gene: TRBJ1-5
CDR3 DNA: TGTGCCAGTAACCCGGGACAGCAGATCAATCAGCCCCAGCATTTT
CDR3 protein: CASNPGQQINQPQHF

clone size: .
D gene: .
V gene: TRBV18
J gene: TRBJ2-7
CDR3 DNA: TGTGCCAGCTCACCACCGGGTGCAGGGAAGTACGAGCAGTACTTC
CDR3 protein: CASSPPGAGKYEQYF

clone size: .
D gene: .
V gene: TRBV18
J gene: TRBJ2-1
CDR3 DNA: TGTGCCAGCTCACCATTAGAATACAATGAGCAGTTCTTC
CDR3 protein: CASSPLEYNEQFF

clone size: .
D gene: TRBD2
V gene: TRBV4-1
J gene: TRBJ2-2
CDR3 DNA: TGCGCCAGCAGCCAAGCTGGGACTAGCGGTAACACCGGGGAGCTGTTTTTT
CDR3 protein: CASSQAGTSGNTGELFF

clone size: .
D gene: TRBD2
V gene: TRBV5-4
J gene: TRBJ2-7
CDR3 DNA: TGTGCCAGCAGCTTGCCCGGGACTATAAAGCAGTACTTC
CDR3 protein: CASSLPGTIKQYF

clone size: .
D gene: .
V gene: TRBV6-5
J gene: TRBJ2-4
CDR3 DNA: TGTGCCAGCAGTTACCCGCACATATACATTCAGTACTTC
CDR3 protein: CASSYPHIYIQYF

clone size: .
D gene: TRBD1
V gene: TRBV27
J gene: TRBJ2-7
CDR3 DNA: TGTGCCAGCAGGGAAGAAAGGACAGGGAACTACGAGCAGTACTTC
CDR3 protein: CASREERTGNYEQYF

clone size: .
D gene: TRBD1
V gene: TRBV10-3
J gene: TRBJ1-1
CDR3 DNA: TGTGCCATCAGTGAGGGGACAGGGAGAACTGAAGCTTTCTTT
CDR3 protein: CAISEGTGRTEAFF

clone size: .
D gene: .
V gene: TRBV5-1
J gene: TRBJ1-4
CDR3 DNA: TGCGCCAGCAGCTTGGGAGTTCTTACCCCTGAAAAACTGTTTTTT
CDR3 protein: CASSLGVLTPEKLFF

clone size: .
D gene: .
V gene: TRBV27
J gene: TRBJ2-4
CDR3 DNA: TGTGCCAGCAGTTTACGTGGAGGAACTATAGCCAAAAACATTCAGTACTTC
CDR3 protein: CASSLRGGTIAKNIQYF

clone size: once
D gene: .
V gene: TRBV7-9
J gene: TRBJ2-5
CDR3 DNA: TGTGCCAGCAGCGCCGCCCTGCGGGGGCGGGGAGAGACCCAGTACTTC
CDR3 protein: CASSAALRGRGETQYF

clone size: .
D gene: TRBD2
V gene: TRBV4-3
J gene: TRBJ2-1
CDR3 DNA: TGCGCCAGCAGCCAAGGCGGCGGGAGAGGGAATGAGCAGTTCTTC
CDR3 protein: CASSQGGGRGNEQFF

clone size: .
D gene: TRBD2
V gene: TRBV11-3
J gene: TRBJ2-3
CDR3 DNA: TGTGCCAGCAGCTCGGGACTAGCAACAGATACGCAGTATTTT
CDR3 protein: CASSSGLATDTQYF

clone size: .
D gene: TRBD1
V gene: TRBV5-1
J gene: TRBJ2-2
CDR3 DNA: TGCGCCAGCAGCCCGGGACAGGCGAACACCGGGGAGCTGTTTTTT
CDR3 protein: CASSPGQANTGELFF

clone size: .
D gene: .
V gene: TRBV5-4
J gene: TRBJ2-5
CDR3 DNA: TGTGCCAGCAGGATTGGCTCGGGACTTGGAGAGACCCAGTACTTC
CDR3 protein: CASRIGSGLGETQYF

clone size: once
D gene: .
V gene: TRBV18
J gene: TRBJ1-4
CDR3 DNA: TGTGCCAGCTCACCAGACACAGTGAATGAAAAACTGTTTTTT
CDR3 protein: CASSPDTVNEKLFF

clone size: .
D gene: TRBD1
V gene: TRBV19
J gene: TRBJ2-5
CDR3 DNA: TGTGCCAGTAGCGAAACAGGGGGCCTGGAGACCCAGTACTTC
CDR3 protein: CASSETGGLETQYF

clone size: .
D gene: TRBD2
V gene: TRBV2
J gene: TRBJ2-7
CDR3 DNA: TGTGCCAGCAGTTTTAGCGGGAGGCCCGCCACTTCCTACGAGCAGTACTTC
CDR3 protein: CASSFSGRPATSYEQYF

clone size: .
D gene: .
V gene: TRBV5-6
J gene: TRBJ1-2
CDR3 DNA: TGTGCCAGCAGCTGGTCGACTACAGGGAGATCTTACACCTTC
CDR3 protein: CASSWSTTGRSYTF

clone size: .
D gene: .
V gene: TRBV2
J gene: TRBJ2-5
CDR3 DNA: TGTGCCAGCAGTCAAAAAGAGACCCAGTACTTC
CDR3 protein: CASSQKETQYF

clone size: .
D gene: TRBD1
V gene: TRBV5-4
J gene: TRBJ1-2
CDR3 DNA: TGTGCCAGCAGCCCCATCGGTTTCCCAGGGGGCGTCTATGGCTACACCTTC
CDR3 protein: CASSPIGFPGGVYGYTF

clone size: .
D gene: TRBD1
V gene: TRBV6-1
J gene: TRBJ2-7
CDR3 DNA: TGTGCCAGCAGCGGTGTCCGGACAGGGTGCGAGCAGTACTTC
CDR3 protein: CASSGVRTGCEQYF

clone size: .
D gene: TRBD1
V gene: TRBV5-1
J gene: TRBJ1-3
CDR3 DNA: TGCGCCAGCAGCTTGGCCCTTACAGGGGCTGGAAACACCATATATTTT
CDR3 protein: CASSLALTGAGNTIYF

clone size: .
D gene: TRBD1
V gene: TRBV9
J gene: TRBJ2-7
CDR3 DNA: TGTGCCAGCAGCATAGAGGGACAGGGTGCCTACGAGCAGTACTTC
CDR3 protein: CASSIEGQGAYEQYF

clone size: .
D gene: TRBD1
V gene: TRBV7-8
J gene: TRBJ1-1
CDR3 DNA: TGTGCCAGCAGCCGCGGGACAGGACAAACCGAAGCTTTCTTT
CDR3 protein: CASSRGTGQTEAFF

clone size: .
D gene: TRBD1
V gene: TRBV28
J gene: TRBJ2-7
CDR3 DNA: TGTGCCAGCGTCTCAGGGGGCCGGGACGAGCAGTACTTC
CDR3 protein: CASVSGGRDEQYF

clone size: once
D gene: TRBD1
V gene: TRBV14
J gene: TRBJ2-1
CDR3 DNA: TGTGCCAGCAGCACCCGACAGGGGGCTTTCTACAATGAGCAGTTCTTC
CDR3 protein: CASSTRQGAFYNEQFF

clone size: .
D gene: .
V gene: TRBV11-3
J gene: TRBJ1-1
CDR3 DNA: TGTGCCAGCAGCCCCCGGGGACACGGGAACACTGAAGCTTTCTTT
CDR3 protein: CASSPRGHGNTEAFF

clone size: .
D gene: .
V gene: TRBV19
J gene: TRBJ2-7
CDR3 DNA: TGTGCCAGTAGTGTACAGGGTGGGGGAACCTACGAGCAGTACTTC
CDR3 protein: CASSVQGGGTYEQYF

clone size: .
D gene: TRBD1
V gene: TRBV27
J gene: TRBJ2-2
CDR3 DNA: TGTGCCAGCAGTAAACAGGGGTCCGCGAACACCGGGGAGCTGTTTTTT
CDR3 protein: CASSKQGSANTGELFF